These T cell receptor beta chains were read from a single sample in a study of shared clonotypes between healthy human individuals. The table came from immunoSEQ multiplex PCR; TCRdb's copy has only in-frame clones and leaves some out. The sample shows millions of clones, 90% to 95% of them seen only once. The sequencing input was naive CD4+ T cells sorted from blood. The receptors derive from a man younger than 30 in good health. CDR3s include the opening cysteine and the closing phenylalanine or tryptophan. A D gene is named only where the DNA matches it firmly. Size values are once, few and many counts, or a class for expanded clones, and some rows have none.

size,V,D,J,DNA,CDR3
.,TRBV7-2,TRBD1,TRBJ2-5,TGTGCCAGCAGCAAGGGGGCAGCCCAAGAGACCCAGTACTTC,CASSKGAAQETQYF
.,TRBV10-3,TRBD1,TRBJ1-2,TGTGCCGCGCAGGGGGACGCCTATGGCTACACCTTC,CAAQGDAYGYTF
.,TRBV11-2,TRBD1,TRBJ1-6,TGTGCCAGCAGCTTAGGGGACAGGGACGGTTCACCCCTCCACTTT,CASSLGDRDGSPLHF
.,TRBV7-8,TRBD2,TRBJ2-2,TGTGCCAGCAGCTTAGAACCGGGACTACCAACCGGGGAGCTGTTTTTT,CASSLEPGLPTGELFF
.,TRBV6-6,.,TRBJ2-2,TGTGCCAGCAGACCCGGGACGATGAACACCGGGGAGCTGTTTTTT,CASRPGTMNTGELFF
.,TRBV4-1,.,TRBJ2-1,TGCGCCAGCAGCCAGATCGTCTCGGGACGGGGAGAGCAGTTCTTC,CASSQIVSGRGEQFF
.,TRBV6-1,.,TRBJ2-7,TGTGCCAGCAGTGGGTCGGGGCGTAAAAACGACGAGCAGTACTTC,CASSGSGRKNDEQYF
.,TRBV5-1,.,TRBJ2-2,TGCGCCAGCAGGGATCAACCCGGGGAGCTGTTTTTT,CASRDQPGELFF
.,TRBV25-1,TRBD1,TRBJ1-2,TGTGCCAGCAGTCATCGGGACAGGGTTTTCTCCTACACCTTC,CASSHRDRVFSYTF
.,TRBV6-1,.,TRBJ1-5,TGTGCCAGCAGGGGCTTAGATAGCAATCAGCCCCAGCATTTT,CASRGLDSNQPQHF
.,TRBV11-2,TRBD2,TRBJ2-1,TGTGCCAGCAGCTTTTCAAGCGGGAGGACCTACAATGAGCAGTTCTTC,CASSFSSGRTYNEQFF
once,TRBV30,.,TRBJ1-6,TGTGCCTGGAGTGGGATGAGTGACAGTTCACCCCTCCACTTT,CAWSGMSDSSPLHF
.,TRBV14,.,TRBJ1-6,TGTGCCAGCAGCCAAGGTTCAAATTCACCCCTCCACTTT,CASSQGSNSPLHF
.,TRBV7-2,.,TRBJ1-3,TGTGCCAGCAGCCCCTGGACTCAACATGGAAACACCATATATTTT,CASSPWTQHGNTIYF
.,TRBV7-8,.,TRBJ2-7,TGTGCCAGCAGCTCCCGGAAGGACCCCTACGAGCAGTACTTC,CASSSRKDPYEQYF
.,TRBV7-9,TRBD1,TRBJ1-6,TGTGCCAGCAGCTTAGACCCGGGACAGGGGAATTCACCCCTCCACTTT,CASSLDPGQGNSPLHF
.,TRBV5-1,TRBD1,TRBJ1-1,TGCGCCAGCAGTACAGGGGGTACGATGAACACTGAAGCTTTCTTT,CASSTGGTMNTEAFF
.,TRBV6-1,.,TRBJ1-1,TGTGCCAGCAAAGGGAACACTGAAGCTTTCTTT,CASKGNTEAFF
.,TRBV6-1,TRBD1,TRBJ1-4,TGTGCCAGCAGTCAGCTAGGACAGGGAGTGTTTTTT,CASSQLGQGVFF
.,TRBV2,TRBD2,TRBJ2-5,TGTGCCAGCAGTGGTACGGGGGGGCGCGGGGAAGAGACCCAGTACTTC,CASSGTGGRGEETQYF
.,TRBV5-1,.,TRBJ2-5,TGCGCCAGCAGACCAAACCAAGAGACCCAGTACTTC,CASRPNQETQYF
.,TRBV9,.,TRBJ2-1,TGTGCCAGCAGCGTAGCTGGATACGCCTACAATGAGCAGTTCTTC,CASSVAGYAYNEQFF
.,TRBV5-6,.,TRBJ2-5,TGTGCCAGCAGCCTGGGACTTTTGGAGACCCAGTACTTC,CASSLGLLETQYF
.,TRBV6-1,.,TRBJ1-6,TGTGCCAGCAGACAGTCGGGAGCCTATAATTCACCCCTCCACTTT,CASRQSGAYNSPLHF
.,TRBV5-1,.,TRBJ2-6,TGCGCCAGCAGCTTGAGTCCTGGGGCCAACGTCCTGACTTTC,CASSLSPGANVLTF
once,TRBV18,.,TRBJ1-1,TGTGCCAGCTCACCAAATCTGGCGCTTGAAGCTTTCTTT,CASSPNLALEAFF
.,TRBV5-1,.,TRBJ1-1,TGCGCCAGCAGGGGGAGGGAGAACACTGAAGCTTTCTTT,CASRGRENTEAFF
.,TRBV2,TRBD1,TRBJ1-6,TGTGCCAGCAGTGTCACCGGGACAGGCAATTCACCCCTCCACTTT,CASSVTGTGNSPLHF
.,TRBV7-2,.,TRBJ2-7,TGTGCCAGCAGCTTAGAGGCAGGGGCGAGATACGAGCAGTACTTC,CASSLEAGARYEQYF